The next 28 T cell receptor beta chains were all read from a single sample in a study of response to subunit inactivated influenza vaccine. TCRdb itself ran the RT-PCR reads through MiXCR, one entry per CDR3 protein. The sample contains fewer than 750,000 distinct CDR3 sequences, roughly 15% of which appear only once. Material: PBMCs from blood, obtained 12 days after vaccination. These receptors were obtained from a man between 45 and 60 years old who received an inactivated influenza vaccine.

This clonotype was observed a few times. The CDR3 is CASSPYRTQVQETQYF. The CDR3 DNA is TGTGCCAGCTCACCGTACCGGACACAAGTTCAAGAGACCCAGTACTTC. The V and J genes are TRBV18 and TRBJ2-5; possible D gene TRBD1, 5 bases. CDR1 KGHSH and CDR2 LQKENI come from the germline V gene. Trimming removed 3 bases from V and 2 bases from J, with 16 bases in between. The CDR3 length is 16 residues.

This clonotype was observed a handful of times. The CDR3 nucleotides read TGCGCCAGCAGCCAGCGACAAGACTATGGCTACACCTTC. Protein: CASSQRQDYGYTF. This chain joins TRBV4-1 and TRBJ1-2, with D unclear. With 3 bases removed from V and 3 bases from J, the gap between germline ends came to 8 bases. CDR1 is MGHRA, CDR2 YSYEKL, per germline. The CDR3 contains 13 residues.

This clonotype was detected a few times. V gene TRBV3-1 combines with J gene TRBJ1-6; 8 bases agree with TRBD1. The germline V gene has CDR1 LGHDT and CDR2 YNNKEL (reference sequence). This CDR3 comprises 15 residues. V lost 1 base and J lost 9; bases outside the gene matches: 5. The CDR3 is CASSQVTGGISPLHF. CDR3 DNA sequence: TGTGCCAGCAGCCAAGTAACAGGGGGGATTTCACCCCTCCACTTT. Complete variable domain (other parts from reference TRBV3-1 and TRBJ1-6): DTAVSQTPKYLVTQMGNDKSIKCEQNLGHDTMYWYKQDSKKFLKIMFSYNNKELIINETVPNRFSPKSPDKAHLNLHINSLELGDSAVYFCASSQVTGGISPLHFGNGTRLTVT.

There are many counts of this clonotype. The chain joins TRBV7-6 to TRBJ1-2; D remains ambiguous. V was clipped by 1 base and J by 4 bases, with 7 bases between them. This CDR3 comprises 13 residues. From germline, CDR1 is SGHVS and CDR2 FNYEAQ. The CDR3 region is CASSLGRAYGYTF. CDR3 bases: TGTGCCAGCAGCTTAGGACGGGCCTATGGCTACACCTTC.

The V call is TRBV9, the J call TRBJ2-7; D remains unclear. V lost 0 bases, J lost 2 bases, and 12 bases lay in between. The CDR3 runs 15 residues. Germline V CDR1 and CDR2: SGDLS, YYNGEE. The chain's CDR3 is CASSVGGGSAYEQYF. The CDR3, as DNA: TGTGCCAGCAGCGTAGGTGGTGGGTCGGCCTACGAGCAGTACTTC.

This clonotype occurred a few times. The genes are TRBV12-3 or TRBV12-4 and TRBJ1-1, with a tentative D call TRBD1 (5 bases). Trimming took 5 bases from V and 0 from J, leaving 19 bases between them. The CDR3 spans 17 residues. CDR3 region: CASSPQGYQTLNTEAFF. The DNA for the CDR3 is TGTGCCAGCAGTCCCCAGGGCTATCAAACCCTGAACACTGAAGCTTTCTTT.

This chain's CDR3 is CASSQGASQPQHF. The DNA of the CDR3 is TGTGCCAGCAGTCAGGGGGCGAGTCAGCCCCAGCATTTT. This rearrangement joins TRBV7-2 to TRBJ1-5; 8 bases map to TRBD1. There are 13 residues in the CDR3. Germline V gene data show CDR1 as SGHTA and CDR2 as FQGNSA. With 6 bases clipped from V and 6 bases from J, the junction kept 4 bases outside the gene matches.

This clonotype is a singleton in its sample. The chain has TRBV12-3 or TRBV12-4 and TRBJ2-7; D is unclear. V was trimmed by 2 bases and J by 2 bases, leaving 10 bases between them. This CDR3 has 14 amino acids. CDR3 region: CASSLRLGAYEQYF. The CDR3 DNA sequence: TGTGCCAGCAGTTTAAGGTTAGGAGCCTACGAGCAGTACTTC.

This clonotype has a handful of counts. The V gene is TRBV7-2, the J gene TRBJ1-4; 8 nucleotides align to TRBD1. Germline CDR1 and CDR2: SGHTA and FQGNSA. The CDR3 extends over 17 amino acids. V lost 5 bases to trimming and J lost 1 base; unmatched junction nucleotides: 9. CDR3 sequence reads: CASSAGGRGLTNEKLFF. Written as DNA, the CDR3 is TGTGCCAGCAGCGCAGGGGGCAGGGGGCTAACTAATGAAAAACTGTTTTTT.

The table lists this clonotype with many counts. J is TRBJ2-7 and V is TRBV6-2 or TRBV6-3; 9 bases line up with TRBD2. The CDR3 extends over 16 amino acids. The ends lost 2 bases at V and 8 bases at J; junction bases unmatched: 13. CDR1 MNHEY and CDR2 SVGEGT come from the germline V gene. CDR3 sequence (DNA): TGTGCCAGCAGTTACGCGACTAGCGGTAGGCTTACGAAGCAGTACTTC. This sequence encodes CASSYATSGRLTKQYF.

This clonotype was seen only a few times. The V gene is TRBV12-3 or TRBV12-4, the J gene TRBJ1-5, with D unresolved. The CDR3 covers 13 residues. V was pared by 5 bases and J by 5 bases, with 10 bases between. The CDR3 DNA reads TGTGCCAGCAGTCCGGGGATTCATCAGCCCCAGCATTTT. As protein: CASSPGIHQPQHF.

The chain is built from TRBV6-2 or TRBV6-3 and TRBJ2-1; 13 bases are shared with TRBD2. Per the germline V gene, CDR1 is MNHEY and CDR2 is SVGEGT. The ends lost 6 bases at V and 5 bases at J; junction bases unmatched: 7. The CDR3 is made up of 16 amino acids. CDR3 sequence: CASRQYGTSGDNEQFF. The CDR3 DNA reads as TGTGCCAGCAGACAATACGGGACTAGCGGGGACAATGAGCAGTTCTTC.

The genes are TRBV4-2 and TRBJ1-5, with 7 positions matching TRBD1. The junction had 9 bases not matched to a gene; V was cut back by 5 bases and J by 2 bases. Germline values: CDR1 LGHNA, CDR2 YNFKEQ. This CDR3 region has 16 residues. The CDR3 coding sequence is TGTGCCAGCAGCTATTTCACAGGGGAGGGCAATCAGCCCCAGCATTTT. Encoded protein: CASSYFTGEGNQPQHF.

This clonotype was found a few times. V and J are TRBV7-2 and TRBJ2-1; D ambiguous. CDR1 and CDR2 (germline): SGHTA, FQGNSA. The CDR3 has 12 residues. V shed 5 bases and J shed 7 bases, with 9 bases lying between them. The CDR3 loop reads CASSPYYNEQFF. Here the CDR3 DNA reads TGTGCCAGCAGCCCGTACTATAATGAGCAGTTCTTC.

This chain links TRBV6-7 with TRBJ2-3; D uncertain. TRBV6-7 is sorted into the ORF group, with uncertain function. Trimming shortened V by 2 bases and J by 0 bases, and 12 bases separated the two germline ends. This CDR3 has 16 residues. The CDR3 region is CASSYPGSSSTDTQYF. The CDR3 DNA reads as TGTGCCAGCAGTTACCCAGGTTCTTCCAGCACAGATACGCAGTATTTT.

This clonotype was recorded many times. CDR3 sequence: CASSRRQDYGYTF. In nucleotides, the CDR3 is TGTGCCAGCAGCCGACGACAGGACTATGGCTACACCTTC. The chain carries TRBV28 and TRBJ1-2, with D possibly matching TRBD1 (6 bases). The CDR3 has 13 amino acids. CDR1 is MDHEN and CDR2 is SYDVKM in the germline V gene. The V and J ends lost 6 bases and 3 bases respectively, with 11 bases between them.

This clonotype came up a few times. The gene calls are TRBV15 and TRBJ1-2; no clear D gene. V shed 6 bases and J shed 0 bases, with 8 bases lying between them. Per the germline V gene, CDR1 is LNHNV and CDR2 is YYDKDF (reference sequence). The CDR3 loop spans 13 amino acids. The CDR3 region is CATSTLANYGYTF. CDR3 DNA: TGTGCCACCAGTACCCTAGCTAACTATGGCTACACCTTC.

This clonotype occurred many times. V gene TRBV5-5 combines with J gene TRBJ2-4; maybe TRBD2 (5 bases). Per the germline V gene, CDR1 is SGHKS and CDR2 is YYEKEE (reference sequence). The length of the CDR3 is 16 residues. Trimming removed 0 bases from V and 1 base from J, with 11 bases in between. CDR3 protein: CASSLAGNRAKNIQYF. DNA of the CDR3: TGTGCCAGCAGCTTGGCGGGGAACCGGGCCAAAAACATTCAGTACTTC.

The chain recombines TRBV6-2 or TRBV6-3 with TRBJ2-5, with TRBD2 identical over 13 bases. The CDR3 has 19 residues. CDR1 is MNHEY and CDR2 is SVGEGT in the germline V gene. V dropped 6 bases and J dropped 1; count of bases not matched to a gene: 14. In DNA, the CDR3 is TGTGCCAGCAGGCAAAGTGGGACTAGCGGGATGGGGACCCAAGAGACCCAGTACTTC. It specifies CASRQSGTSGMGTQETQYF.

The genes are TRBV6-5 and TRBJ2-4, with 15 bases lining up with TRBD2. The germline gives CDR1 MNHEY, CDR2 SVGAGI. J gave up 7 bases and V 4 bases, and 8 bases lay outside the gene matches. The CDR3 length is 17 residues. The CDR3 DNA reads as TGTGCCAGCAGTTTGGGACTAGCGGGGGGCTCCAGCAACATTCAGTACTTC. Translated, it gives CASSLGLAGGSSNIQYF.

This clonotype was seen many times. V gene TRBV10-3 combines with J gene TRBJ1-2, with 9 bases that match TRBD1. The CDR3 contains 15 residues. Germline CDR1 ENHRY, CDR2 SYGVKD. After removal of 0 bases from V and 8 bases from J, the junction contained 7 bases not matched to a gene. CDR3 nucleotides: TGTGCCATCAGTGAGTCGGGACAGGGTATTGGAGGCTACACCTTC. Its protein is CAISESGQGIGGYTF.

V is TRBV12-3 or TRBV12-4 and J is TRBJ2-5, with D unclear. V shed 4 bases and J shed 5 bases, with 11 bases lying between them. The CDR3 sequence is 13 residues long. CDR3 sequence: CASSYTEQETQYF. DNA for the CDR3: TGTGCCAGCAGTTATACCGAACAGGAGACCCAGTACTTC.

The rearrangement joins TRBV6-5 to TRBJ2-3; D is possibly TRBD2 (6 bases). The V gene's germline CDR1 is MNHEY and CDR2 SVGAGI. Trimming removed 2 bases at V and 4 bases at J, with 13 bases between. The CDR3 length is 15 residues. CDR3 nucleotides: TGTGCCAGCAGTTACGCCGGGGGATTGGCAGATACGCAGTATTTT. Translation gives CASSYAGGLADTQYF.

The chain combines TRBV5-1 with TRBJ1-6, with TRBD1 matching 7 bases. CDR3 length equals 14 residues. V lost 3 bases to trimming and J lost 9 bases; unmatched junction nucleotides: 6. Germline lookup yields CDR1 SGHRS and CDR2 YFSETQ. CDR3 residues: CASSSQGDSSPLHF. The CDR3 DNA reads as TGCGCCAGCAGCTCCCAGGGGGATTCTTCACCCCTCCACTTT.

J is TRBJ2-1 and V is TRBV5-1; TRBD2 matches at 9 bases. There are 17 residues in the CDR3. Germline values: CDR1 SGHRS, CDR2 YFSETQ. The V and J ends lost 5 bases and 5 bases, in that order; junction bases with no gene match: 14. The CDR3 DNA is TGCGCCAGCAGGGACCCCTTAGCGGGGGCCAGTCACAATGAGCAGTTCTTC. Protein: CASRDPLAGASHNEQFF.

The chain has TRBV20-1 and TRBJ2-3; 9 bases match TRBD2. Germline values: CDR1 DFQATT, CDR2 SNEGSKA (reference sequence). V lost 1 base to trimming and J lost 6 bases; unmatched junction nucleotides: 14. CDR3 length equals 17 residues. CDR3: CSARARVAGVRSDTQYF. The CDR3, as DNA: TGCAGTGCTAGAGCGCGGGTAGCGGGAGTTAGAAGTGATACGCAGTATTTT.

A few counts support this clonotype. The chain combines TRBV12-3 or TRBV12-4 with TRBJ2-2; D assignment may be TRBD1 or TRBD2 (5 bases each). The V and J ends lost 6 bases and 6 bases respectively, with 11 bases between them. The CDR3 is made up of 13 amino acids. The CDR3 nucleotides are TGTGCCAGCAGAAGCTCGGGGCCCGGGGAGCTGTTTTTT. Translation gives CASRSSGPGELFF.

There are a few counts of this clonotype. CDR3 loop: CASSTGLAGGSEQFF. CDR3 coding DNA: TGTGCCAGCAGTACAGGACTAGCGGGAGGCAGTGAGCAGTTCTTC. The gene calls are TRBV12-3 or TRBV12-4 and TRBJ2-1; 14 positions match TRBD2. CDR3 length: 15 residues. The trim removed 5 bases at V and 9 bases at J, leaving 6 bases unmatched.